The entry below gives a single T cell receptor beta chain sequence along with its context. This sample is part of a study of control samples from healthy donors and cancer patients. Data came from immunoSEQ multiplex PCR; TCRdb stores just in-frame clones and leaves some out. This table holds 65,000 to 100,000 clones, around 92% found once. Sequences were obtained from blood. The receptor was derived from a man between 45 and 60 years old in good health.

CDR3 amino acids: CASSPTGQGYNTF. For the CDR3, the DNA is TGTGCCAGCTCACCAACGGGACAGGGTTATAACACCTTC. The rearrangement links TRBV18 to TRBJ1-2, with 9 bases lining up with TRBD1. Germline CDR1 and CDR2: KGHSH and LQKENI. Trimming cost V 2 bases and J 12 bases; bases outside gene matches: 7. CDR3 size: 13 residues.